This TCR beta chain was sequenced for a study of T-cell memory formation after mild COVID-19. On the study more broadly: Clusters of TCRs were largely donor specific. Study-wide points: Proof of SARS-CoV-2 specificity was absent for the second-wave clones that crested on day 37.

A few counts support this clonotype. The target antigen is unknown. TCRdb reprocessed the 5' RACE reads with MiXCR, giving one entry per CDR3 protein. This table has 250,000 or so distinct CDR3 sequences, around a tenth appearing once. Sequencing used PBMCs or a T cell subset sorted from them (not recorded which). The receptor was isolated from a young man who had mild COVID-19 (a few samples of this study predate the infection). Cell type and time point are not known.

This chain's CDR3 is CASSPSQGNYGYTF. CDR3 DNA: TGTGCCAGCTCACCTTCCCAGGGGAACTATGGCTACACCTTC. The chain is built from TRBV18 and TRBJ1-2; tentatively, D is TRBD1 (6 bases). Germline CDR1 and CDR2: KGHSH and LQKENI. This CDR3 region has 14 residues. V lost 3 bases, J lost 2 bases, and 10 bases lay in between. Looking up the rest from reference TRBV18 and TRBJ1-2 gives the full variable domain: NAGVMQNPRHLVRRRGQEARLRCSPMKGHSHVYWYRQLPEEGLKFMVYLQKENIIDESGMPKERFSAEFPKEGPSILRIQQVVRGDSAAYFCASSPSQGNYGYTFGSGTRLTVV.